This TCR beta chain came from a study of somatic mutations in cytotoxic T cells in rheumatoid arthritis. Across the whole study: Patients had 25 to 30 ml EDTA blood drawn right after diagnosis, before any treatment. Study-level findings and limits: The antigen targets of the expanded CD8+ clones were unknown.

In the case of this clone: Its antigen is as yet unknown.

CDR1 is LGHNA, CDR2 YSLEER, per germline. There are 16 residues in the CDR3. With 0 bases removed from V and 0 bases from J, the gap between germline ends came to 9 bases. The method was immunoSEQ multiplex PCR; TCRdb's version includes in-frame clones alone and lacks a portion of them. The data show 15,000 to 20,000 clones, more than 75% seen once. The sequence came from an adult with rheumatoid arthritis. V is TRBV4-3 and J is TRBJ2-1; D is ambiguous. Specimen: CD8+ T cells sorted from blood. CDR3 protein: CASSQDAVGSYNEQFF. In DNA, the CDR3 is TGCGCCAGCAGCCAAGATGCAGTCGGCTCCTACAATGAGCAGTTCTTC.